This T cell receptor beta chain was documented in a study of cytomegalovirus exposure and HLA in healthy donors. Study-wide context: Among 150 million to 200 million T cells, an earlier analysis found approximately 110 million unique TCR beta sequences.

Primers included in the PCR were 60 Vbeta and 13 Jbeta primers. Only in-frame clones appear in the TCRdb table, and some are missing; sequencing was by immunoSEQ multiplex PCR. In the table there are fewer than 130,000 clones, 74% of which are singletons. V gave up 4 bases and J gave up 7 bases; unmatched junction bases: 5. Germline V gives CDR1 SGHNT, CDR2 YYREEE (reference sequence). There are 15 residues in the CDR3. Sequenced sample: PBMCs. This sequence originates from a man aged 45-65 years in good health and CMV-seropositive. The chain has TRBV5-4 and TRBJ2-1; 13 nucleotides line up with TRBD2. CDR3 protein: CASSPGLAGSNEQFF. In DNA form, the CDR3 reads TGTGCCAGCAGCCCGGGACTAGCGGGATCGAATGAGCAGTTCTTC.